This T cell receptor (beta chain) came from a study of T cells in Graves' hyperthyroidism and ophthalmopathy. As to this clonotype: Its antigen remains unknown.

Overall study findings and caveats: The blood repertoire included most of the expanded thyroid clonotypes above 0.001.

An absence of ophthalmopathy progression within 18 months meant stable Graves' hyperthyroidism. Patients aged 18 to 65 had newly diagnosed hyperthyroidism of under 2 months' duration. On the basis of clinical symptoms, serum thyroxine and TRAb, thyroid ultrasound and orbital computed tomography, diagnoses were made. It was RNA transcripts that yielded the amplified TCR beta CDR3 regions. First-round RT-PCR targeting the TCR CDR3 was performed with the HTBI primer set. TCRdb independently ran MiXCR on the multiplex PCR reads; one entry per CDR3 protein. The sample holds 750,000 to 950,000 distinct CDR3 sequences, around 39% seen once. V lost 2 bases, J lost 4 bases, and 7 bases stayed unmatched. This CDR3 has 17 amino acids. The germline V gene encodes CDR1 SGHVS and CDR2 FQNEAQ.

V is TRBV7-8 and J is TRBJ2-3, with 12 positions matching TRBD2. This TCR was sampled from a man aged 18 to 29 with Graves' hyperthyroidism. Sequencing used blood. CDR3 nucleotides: TGTGCCAGCAGCTTAATCGGACTAGCGGGGAGGGCAGATACGCAGTATTTT. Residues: CASSLIGLAGRADTQYF.